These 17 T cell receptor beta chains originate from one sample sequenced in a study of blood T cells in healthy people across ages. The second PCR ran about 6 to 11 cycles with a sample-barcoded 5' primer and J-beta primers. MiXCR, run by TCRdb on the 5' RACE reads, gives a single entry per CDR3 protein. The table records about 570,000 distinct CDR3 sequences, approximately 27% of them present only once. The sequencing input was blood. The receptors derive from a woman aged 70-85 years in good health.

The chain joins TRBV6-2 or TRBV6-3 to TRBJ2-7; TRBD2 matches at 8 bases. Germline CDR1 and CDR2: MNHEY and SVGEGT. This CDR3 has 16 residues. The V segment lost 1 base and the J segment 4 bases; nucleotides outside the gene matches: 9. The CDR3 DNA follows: TGTGCCAGCAGTTACTACTCAGCCGGGACTAGTTACGAGCAGTACTTC. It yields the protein CASSYYSAGTSYEQYF.

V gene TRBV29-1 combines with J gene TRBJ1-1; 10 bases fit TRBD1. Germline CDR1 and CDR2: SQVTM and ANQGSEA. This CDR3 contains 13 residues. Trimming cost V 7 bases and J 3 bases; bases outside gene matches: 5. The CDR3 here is CSAHGQGDTEAFF. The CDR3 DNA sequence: TGCAGCGCGCATGGACAGGGGGACACTGAAGCTTTCTTT.

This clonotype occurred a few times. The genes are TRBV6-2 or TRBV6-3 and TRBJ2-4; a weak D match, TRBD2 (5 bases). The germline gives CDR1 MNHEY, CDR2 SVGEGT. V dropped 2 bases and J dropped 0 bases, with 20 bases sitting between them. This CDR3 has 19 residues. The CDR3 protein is CASSYIEFRGNLAKNIQYF. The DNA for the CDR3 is TGTGCCAGCAGTTACATAGAGTTCCGAGGGAATTTAGCCAAAAACATTCAGTACTTC.

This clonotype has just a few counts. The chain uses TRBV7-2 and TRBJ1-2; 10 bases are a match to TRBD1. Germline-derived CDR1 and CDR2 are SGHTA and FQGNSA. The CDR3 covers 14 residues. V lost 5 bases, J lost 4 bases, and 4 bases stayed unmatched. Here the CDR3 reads CASSPDRGPYGYTF. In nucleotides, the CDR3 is TGTGCCAGCAGCCCTGACAGGGGGCCCTATGGCTACACCTTC.

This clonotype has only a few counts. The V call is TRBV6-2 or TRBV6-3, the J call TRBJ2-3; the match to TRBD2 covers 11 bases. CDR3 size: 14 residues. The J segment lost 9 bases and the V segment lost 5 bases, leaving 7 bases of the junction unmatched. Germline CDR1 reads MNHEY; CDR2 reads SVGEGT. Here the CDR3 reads CASSSLGLAVTQYF. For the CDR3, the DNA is TGTGCCAGCAGTAGCCTGGGACTAGCGGTAACGCAGTATTTT.

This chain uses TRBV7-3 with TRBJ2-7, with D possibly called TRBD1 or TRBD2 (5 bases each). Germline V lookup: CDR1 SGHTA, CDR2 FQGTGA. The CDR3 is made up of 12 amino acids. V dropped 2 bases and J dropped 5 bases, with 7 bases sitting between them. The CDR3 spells CASSLPGHEQYF. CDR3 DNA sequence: TGTGCCAGCAGCTTACCGGGGCACGAGCAGTACTTC.

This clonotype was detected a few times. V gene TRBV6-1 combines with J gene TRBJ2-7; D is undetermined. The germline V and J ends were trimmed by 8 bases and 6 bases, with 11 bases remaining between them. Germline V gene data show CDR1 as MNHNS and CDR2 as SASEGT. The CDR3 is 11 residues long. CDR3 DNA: TGTGCCAGCCGGAATCGCCGCGAGCAGTACTTC. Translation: CASRNRREQYF.

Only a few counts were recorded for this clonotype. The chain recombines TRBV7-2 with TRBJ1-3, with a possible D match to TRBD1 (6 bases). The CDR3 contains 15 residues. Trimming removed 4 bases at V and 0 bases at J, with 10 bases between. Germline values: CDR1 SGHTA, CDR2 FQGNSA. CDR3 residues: CASSSQGSSGNTIYF. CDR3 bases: TGTGCCAGCAGCTCACAGGGTTCCTCTGGAAACACCATATATTTT.

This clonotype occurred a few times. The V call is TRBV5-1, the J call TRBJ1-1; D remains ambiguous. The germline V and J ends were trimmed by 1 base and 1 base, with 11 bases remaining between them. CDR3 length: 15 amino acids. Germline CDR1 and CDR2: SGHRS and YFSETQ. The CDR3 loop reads CASSLQKNQNTEAFF. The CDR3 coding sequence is TGCGCCAGCAGCTTGCAGAAGAACCAGAACACTGAAGCTTTCTTT.

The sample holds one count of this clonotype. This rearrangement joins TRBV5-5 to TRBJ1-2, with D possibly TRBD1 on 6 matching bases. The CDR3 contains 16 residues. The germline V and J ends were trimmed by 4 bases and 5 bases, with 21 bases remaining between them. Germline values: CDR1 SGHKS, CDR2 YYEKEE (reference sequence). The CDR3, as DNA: TGTGCCAGCAGCCCCCATGCCCGGGACACCGTTTATGGCTACACCTTC. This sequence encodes CASSPHARDTVYGYTF. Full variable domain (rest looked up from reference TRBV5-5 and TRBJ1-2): DAGVTQSPTHLIKTRGQQVTLRCSPISGHKSVSWYQQVLGQGPQFIFQYYEKEERGRGNFPDRFSARQFPNYSSELNVNALLLGDSALYLCASSPHARDTVYGYTFGSGTRLTVV.

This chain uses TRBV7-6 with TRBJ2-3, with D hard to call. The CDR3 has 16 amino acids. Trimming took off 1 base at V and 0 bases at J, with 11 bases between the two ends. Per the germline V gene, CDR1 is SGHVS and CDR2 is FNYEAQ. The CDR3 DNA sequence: TGTGCCAGCAGCTTAGGTTCCGCGGCTAGCACAGATACGCAGTATTTT. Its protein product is CASSLGSAASTDTQYF.

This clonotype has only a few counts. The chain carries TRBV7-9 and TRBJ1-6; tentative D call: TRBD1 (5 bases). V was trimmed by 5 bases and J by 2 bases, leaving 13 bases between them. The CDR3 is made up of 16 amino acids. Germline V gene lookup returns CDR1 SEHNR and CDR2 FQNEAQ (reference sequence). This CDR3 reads CASSAGGGTYNSPLHF. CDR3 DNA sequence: TGTGCCAGCAGCGCCGGCGGGGGAACCTATAATTCACCCCTCCACTTT. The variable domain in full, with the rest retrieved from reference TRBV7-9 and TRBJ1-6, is DTGVSQNPRHKITKRGQNVTFRCDPISEHNRLYWYRQTLGQGPEFLTYFQNEAQLEKSRLLSDRFSAERPKGSFSTLEIQRTEQGDSAMYLCASSAGGGTYNSPLHFGNGTRLTVT.

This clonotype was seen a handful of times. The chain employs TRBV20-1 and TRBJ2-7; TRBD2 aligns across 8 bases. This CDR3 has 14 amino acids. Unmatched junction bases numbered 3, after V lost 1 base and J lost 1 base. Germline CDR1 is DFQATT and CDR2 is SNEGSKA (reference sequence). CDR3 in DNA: TGCAGTGCTAGAGCCGGGGGGGCATCCTACGAGCAGTACTTC. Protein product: CSARAGGASYEQYF.

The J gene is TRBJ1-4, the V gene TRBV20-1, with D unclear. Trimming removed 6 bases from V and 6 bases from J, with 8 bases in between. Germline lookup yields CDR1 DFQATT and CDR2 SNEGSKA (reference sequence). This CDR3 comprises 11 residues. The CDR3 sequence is CSAIWDEKLFF. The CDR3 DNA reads TGCAGTGCCATTTGGGATGAAAAACTGTTTTTT.

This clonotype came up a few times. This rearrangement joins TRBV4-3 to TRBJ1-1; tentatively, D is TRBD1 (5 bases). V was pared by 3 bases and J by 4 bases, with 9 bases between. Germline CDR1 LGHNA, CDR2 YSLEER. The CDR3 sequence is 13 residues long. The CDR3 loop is CASSQRRGTEAFF. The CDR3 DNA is TGCGCCAGCAGCCAGCGGAGGGGCACTGAAGCTTTCTTT.

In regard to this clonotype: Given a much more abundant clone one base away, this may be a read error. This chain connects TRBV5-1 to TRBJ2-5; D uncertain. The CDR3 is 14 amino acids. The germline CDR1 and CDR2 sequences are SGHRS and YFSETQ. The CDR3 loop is CASSTGRNGETQHF. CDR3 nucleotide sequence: TGCGCCAGCAGCACCGGACGTAATGGAGAGACCCAGCACTTC.

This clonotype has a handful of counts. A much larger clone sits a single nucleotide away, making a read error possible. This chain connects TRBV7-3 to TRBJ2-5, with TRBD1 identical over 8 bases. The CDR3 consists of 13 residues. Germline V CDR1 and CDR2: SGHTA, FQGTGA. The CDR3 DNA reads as TGTGCCAGCAGCCCCGGACAGGGACAGACCCAGTGCTTC. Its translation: CASSPGQGQTQCF.